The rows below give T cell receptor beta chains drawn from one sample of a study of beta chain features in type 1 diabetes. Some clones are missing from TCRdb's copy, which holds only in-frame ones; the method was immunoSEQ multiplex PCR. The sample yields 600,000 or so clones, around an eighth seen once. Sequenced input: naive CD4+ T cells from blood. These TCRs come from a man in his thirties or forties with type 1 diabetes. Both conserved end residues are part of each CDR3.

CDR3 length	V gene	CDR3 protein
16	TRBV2	CASTPMWRGVSGELFF
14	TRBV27	CASSSDRSYNEQFF
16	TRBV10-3	CAITGQGGAGANVLTF
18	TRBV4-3	CASSQEWSGTGSSYEQYF
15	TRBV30	CAWRVAGVSNQPQHF
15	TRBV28	CASSRTGVSSYEQYF
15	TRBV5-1	CASRSLEMVTGELFF
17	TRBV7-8	CASSLGPGLDSGNTIYF
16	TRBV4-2	CASSQAVVGGRTEAFF
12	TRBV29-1	CSVELPGDEQYF
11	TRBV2	CASGTSYEQYF
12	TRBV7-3	CASSPGTGRVFF
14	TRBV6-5	CAAGGRAGGETQYF
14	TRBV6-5	CASRTGQGQGEQYF
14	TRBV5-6	CASSLDGTSYEQYF
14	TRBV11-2	CASSSRRRSYEQYF
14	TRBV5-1	CASSPRTSPYEQYF
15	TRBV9	CASSVSGPPKETQYF
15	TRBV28	CASLEGGISYNEQFF
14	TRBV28	CASSQIQGAGEQYF
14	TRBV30	CAWSRGQGSEKLFF
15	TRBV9	CASSPMGTTNYEQYF
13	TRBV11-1	CASSLSTTDGYTF
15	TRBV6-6	CASRAGQTSTDTQYF
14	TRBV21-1	CASSNRRLYYGYTF
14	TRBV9	CASSVGGPGNTIYF
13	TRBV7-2	CASSLERLNPQHF
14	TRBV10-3	CAISEDRVWFRTYF
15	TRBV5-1	CASSAQGMSNQPQHF
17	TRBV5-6	CASSSLSGRGRQETQYF
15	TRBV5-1	CASSQLDRSYYEQYF
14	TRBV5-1	CASSLVGSSDTQYF
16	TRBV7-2	CASSFHSGGPTDTQYF
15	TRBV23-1	CASSLTGRGNEKLFF
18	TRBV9	CASSVVSGSDSSYNEQFF
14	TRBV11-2	CASTQLGPLETQYF
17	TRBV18	CASSHGQGQVVNTEAFF
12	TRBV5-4	CASSLATDTQYF
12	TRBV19	CASSSLSLEAFF
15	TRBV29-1	CSVELPTREATEAFF
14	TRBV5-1	CASSLDSGGREQYF
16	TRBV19	CASSIEGKPGANVLTF
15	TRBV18	CASSPSDSLNQPQHF
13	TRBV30	CAWSQVGNQPQHF
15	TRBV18	CASSPGTGPHNEQFF
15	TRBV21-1	CASSLRDRTTYEQYF
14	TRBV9	CASSGVKGAGELFF
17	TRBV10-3	CAISESPAGTVLITQYF
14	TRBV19	CASSIARINQPQHF
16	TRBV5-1	CASSLGQSLGQETQYF
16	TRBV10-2	CASSRGQANRGGELFF
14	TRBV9	CASSVDPRGEKLFF
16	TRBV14	CASSQDLRAGSYEQYF
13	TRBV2	CANTGTGQETQYF
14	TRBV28	CASWTSGSRETQYF
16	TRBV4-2	CASSQDILWVEETQYF
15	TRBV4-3	CASSHDRTGDQPQHF
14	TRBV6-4	CASSRDRGGNEQFF
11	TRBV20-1	CSAPANYGYTF